This entry is about one T cell receptor (beta chain). As yet, its antigen is unknown. The source of the sample is a study of response to subunit inactivated influenza vaccine. Study results and caveats: That few new T cells are recruited by each seasonal influenza vaccination was the authors' suggestion.

TCRdb reprocessed the RT-PCR reads with MiXCR, giving one entry per CDR3 protein. The data contain roughly 650,000 distinct CDR3 sequences, less than 15% of them singletons. Trimming removed 6 bases at V and 2 bases at J, with 20 bases between. Germline values: CDR1 DFQATT, CDR2 SNEGSKA (reference sequence). The CDR3 length is 15 residues. The J gene is TRBJ2-7, the V gene TRBV20-1; D not certain. This sequence was found in a man between 45 and 60 years old who received an inactivated influenza vaccine. The material was PBMCs from blood, obtained 14 to 15 days before vaccination. CDR3 nucleotide sequence: TGCAGTGCGCCTCCAACCTCCGCCGGAGCCTACGAGCAGTACTTC. Translated, it gives CSAPPTSAGAYEQYF.